This T cell receptor beta chain was recovered during a study of CXCR3-negative and CXCR3-positive naive CD8 T cells. Findings of the study overall: In both naive subsets diversity was comparably high, whereas memory CD8+ cells showed much lower diversity. Relative to CXCR3-negative naive cells, CXCR3-positive naive cells had more hydrophobic TRB CDR3s.

Among CD8+ T cells, naive ones were CD45RO-CCR7+CD27+CD95-. Looked up from germline, CDR1 is GTSNPN and CDR2 is SVGIG (reference sequence). This CDR3 is 12 amino acids long. 5' RACE that incorporated UMI labels was used to prepare the TRB cDNA libraries. TCRdb reanalyzed the 5' RACE reads, giving one entry per CDR3 protein sequence and no DNA. This sample's clone table lists several thousand distinct CDR3 sequences. As to this clonotype: Its target is not known.

The sequence derives from a human donor in good health. Some clones in this sample may be carry-over from other donors' samples. V is TRBV30 and J is TRBJ2-7. Input material: naive CXCR3+ CD8+ T cells from blood. Indicated subset: CD45RO-CCR7+CD27+CD95- naive CD8+ T cells expressing CXCR3 (TNR3+). This CDR3 reads CAWSVRQYEQYF.